The present TCR beta chain was sequenced within a study of blood T cells in healthy people across ages. Then a second PCR, running about 7 to 11 cycles, was carried out with a sample-barcoded 5' primer and a J-beta primer mix. Per-sample output comprised a minimum of 2.5 million paired-end reads containing CDR3. One entry per CDR3 protein, called by TCRdb with MiXCR from the 5' RACE reads. This sample has roughly 720,000 distinct CDR3 sequences; 40% to 65% occur once, and the top ten carry about 42%. The CDR3 contains 15 residues. Samples each yielded at least 6 micrograms of total RNA. The chain employs TRBV21-1 and TRBJ2-5. With the DNA end fitting TRBJ2-7 better, the J assignment may be wrong. TRBV21-1 is described as a pseudogene. This TCR came from a man of 80 years or more in good health. The sample was blood. CDR3 sequence: CASSKDETVTYEQYF. CDR3 nucleotides: TGTGCCAGCAGCAAAGACGAAACTGTAACCTACGAGCAGTACTTC.